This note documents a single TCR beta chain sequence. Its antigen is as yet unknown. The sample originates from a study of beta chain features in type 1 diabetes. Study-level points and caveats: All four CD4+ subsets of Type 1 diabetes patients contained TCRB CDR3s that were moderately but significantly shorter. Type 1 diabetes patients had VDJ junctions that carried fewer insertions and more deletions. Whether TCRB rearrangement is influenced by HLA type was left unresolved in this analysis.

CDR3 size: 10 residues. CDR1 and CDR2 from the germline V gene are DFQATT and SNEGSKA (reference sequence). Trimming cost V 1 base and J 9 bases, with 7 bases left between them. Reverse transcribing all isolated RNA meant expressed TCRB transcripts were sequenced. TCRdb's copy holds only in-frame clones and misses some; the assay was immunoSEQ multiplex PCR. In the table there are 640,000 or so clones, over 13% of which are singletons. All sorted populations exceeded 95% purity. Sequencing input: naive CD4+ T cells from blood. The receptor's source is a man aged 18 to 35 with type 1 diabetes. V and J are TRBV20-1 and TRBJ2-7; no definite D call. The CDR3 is CSARVRRQYF. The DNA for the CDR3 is TGCAGTGCTAGAGTAAGGAGGCAGTACTTC.